This TCR beta chain was sequenced for a study of cytomegalovirus exposure and HLA in healthy donors. Whole-study findings and limits: That first-cohort TCR clusters tended to co-occur in the approximately 120 validation repertoires was found in a later analysis.

About this clone itself: What it binds is not known.

The donors were in the roughly 120-subject validation cohort, distinct from the approximately 700-subject first cohort. Germline assignment: CDR1 LNHDA and CDR2 SQIVND (reference sequence). The V gene end was trimmed by 1 base and the J gene end by 2 bases; junction bases not matched to a gene: 3. The CDR3 has 15 amino acids. Assay used: immunoSEQ multiplex PCR; TCRdb lists only in-frame clones, some missing. The sample includes about 220,000 clones, around four fifths of them seen just once. This clonotype was obtained from a woman aged 30 to 39 in good health and CMV-seropositive. The rearrangement uses TRBV19 and TRBJ2-5; the match to TRBD1 covers 8 bases. The sample comprised PBMCs. The CDR3 nucleotides read TGTGCCAGTAGTATAGGGACAGGGTGGCAAGAGACCCAGTACTTC. Its translation is CASSIGTGWQETQYF.